The TCR beta chain under discussion was sequenced for a study of T cell repertoires in cytomegalovirus infection. TCRdb independently ran MiXCR on the reads; one entry per CDR3 protein. The profile shows around 120,000 distinct CDR3 sequences, under 50% of them singletons. This CDR3 region has 15 residues. V dropped 0 bases and J dropped 2 bases, with 11 bases sitting between them. Per the germline V gene, CDR1 is MGHRA and CDR2 is YSYEKL. This clonotype has only a few counts. Its target is not known. The input for sequencing was CD8+ T cells from cultured PBMCs, taken from culture after CMV antigen stimulation. This rearrangement joins TRBV4-1 to TRBJ2-7, with D unresolved. This receptor was obtained from a human donor in good health (CMV status not recorded). Some clones in this sample may be carry-over from other donors' samples. The CDR3 DNA is TGCGCCAGCAGCCAAGATGCGCACGGAGCCTACGAGCAGTACTTC. This codes for CASSQDAHGAYEQYF.